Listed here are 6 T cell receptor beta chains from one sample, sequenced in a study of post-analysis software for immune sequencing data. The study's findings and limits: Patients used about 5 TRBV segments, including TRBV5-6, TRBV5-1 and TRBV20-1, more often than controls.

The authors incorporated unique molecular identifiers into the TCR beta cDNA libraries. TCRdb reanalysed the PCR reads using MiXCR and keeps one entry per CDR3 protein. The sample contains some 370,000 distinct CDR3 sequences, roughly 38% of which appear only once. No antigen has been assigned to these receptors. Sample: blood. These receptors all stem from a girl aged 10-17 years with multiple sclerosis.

CDR3 loop: CASSLVGSGGVQETQYF. The CDR3 DNA sequence: TGTGCCAGCAGCTTAGTGGGTAGCGGGGGGGTCCAAGAGACCCAGTACTTC. The chain recombines TRBV7-2 with TRBJ2-5; 11 nucleotides align to TRBD2. Trimming cost V 1 base and J 1 base; bases outside gene matches: 5. Germline V gene sequence: CDR1 SGHTA, CDR2 FQGNSA. The CDR3 consists of 17 residues. Drawing the rest from reference TRBV7-2 and TRBJ2-5, the complete variable domain is GAGVSQSPSNKVTEKGKDVELRCDPISGHTALYWYRQSLGQGLEFLIYFQGNSAPDKSGLPSDRFSAERTGGSVSTLTIQRTQQEDSAVYLCASSLVGSGGVQETQYFGPGTRLLVL.

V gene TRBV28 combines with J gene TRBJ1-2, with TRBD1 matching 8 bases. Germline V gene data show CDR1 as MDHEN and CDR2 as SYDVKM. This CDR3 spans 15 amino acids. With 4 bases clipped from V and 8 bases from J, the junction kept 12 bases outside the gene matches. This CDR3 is CASSYRPDRENGYTF. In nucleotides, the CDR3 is TGTGCCAGCAGTTACCGGCCGGACAGGGAAAACGGCTACACCTTC.

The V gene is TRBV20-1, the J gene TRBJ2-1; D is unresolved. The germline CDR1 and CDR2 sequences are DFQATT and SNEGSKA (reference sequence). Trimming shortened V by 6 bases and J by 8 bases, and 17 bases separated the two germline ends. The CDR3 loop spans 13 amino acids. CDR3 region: CSARSPRNDEQFF. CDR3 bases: TGCAGTGCACGGTCCCCCAGGAACGATGAGCAGTTCTTC.

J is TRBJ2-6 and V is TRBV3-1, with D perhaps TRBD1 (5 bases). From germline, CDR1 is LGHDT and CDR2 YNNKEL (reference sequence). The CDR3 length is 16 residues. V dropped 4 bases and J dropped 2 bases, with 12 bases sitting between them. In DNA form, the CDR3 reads TGTGCCAGCAGCCTGAAGGCAGGGACTGGGGCCAACGTCCTGACTTTC. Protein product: CASSLKAGTGANVLTF.

CDR3 DNA: TGTGCCAGCAGCTTAGGCCCAGCGGGGAACACCGGGGAGCTGTTTTTT. Its translation: CASSLGPAGNTGELFF. This chain links TRBV7-2 with TRBJ2-2; perhaps TRBD2 as D (6 bases). Germline V gene lookup returns CDR1 SGHTA and CDR2 FQGNSA. The CDR3 has 16 residues. Trimming left V 1 base short and J 1 base short, with 10 bases between. Filled out from reference TRBV7-2 and TRBJ2-2, the complete variable domain reads GAGVSQSPSNKVTEKGKDVELRCDPISGHTALYWYRQSLGQGLEFLIYFQGNSAPDKSGLPSDRFSAERTGGSVSTLTIQRTQQEDSAVYLCASSLGPAGNTGELFFGEGSRLTVL.

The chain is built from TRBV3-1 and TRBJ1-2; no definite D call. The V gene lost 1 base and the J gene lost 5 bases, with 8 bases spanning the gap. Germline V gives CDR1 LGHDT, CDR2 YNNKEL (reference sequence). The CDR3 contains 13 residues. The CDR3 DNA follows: TGTGCCAGCAGCCAAGTTCACCTATATGGCTACACCTTC. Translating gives CASSQVHLYGYTF.